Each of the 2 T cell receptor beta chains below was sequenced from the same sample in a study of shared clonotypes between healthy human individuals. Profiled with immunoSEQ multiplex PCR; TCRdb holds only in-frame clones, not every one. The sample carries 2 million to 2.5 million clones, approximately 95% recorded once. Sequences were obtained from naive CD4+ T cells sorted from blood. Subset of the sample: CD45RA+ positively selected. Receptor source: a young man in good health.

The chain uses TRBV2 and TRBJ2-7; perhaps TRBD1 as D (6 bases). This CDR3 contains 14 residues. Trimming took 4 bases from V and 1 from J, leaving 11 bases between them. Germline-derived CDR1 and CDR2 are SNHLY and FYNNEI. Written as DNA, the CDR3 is TGTGCCAGCAGTGCGGAACAGGGTTCCTACGAGCAGTACTTC. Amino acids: CASSAEQGSYEQYF.

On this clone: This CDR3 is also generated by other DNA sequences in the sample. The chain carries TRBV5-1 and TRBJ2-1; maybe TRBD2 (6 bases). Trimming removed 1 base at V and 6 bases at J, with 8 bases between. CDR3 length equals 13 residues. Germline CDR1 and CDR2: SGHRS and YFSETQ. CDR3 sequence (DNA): TGCGCCAGCAGCTTGTTGGAGGGCAATGAGCAGTTCTTC. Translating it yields CASSLLEGNEQFF.